This T cell receptor beta chain originates from a study of T cells expressing NK-cell markers. Study overall: Within the sequenced cohort of eight donors, seven exhibited HCMV seropositivity and one was seronegative. General study findings and limits: It is unclear if expanded NKG2C-expressing clones target HCMV antigens. These same clonotypes (in a few donors) also led the CD3+CD56-NKG2C+ fraction.

TCRdb reprocessed the 5' RACE reads and keeps a single row for each CDR3 protein, giving no DNA. The sample table sets out approximately 550,000 distinct CDR3 sequences. Worth noting for this clonotype: Its antigen is not known.

The CDR3 has 15 residues. Per germline, CDR1 SGHRS and CDR2 YFSETQ. Sequencing used blood T cells: a sorted CD56 or NKG2C T cell subset, CD4+ or CD8+ T cells, or bulk PBMC T cells (not recorded which). The receptor's source is a young man in good health. J is TRBJ2-1 and V is TRBV5-1; TCRdb gives TRBD2 as the D gene, but with no DNA this cannot be confirmed. CDR3 loop: CASSLLSGTLDEQFF.